The 17 T cell receptor beta chains given below trace back to one sample, sequenced in a study of CD8+ T cells in alopecia areata (dated by TCRdb to the late 2010s). What the treatment or condition label conveys for this sample: oral pan-JAK inhibitor, 5-10 mg twice daily. Receptor amplification or capture employed the immunoSEQ multiplex PCR assay. RNA was extracted from all samples and reverse transcribed into cDNA, which served as template for TCR sequencing. TCRdb obtained this table from immuneACCESS and retained in-frame rearrangements with V and J assigned. These tables miss some clones; where compared with another copy, unresolved V genes account for less than half of the shortfall, and the remainder is unexplained. Counted in this sample were 210,000 or so clones; just over 65% of them appeared once. The ten biggest clones cover around 1.2% of the sample. The sample here was CD4+ T cells sorted from blood, taken at week 44, from a patient treated with tofacitinib. All receptors derive from a human donor with alopecia areata.

The chain employs TRBV27 and TRBJ1-2; D perhaps matches TRBD1 (6 bases). V was cut by 5 bases and J by 5 bases, with 12 bases left in between. Germline V gene lookup returns CDR1 MNHEY and CDR2 SMNVEV (reference sequence). The CDR3 is 13 residues long. This CDR3 reads CASSPRGQYGYTF. The CDR3 bases are TGTGCCAGCAGTCCCCGGGGACAATATGGCTACACCTTC.

This clone came up once. The chain employs TRBV7-2 and TRBJ2-7, with D uncertain. V was cut by 1 base and J by 3 bases, with 16 bases left in between. Germline CDR1 and CDR2: SGHTA and FQGNSA. This CDR3 has 16 amino acids. The CDR3 loop is CASSLGFRPARYEQYF. The CDR3, as DNA: TGTGCCAGCAGCTTAGGGTTTAGGCCTGCGCGCTACGAGCAGTACTTC. The variable domain in full, completed from reference TRBV7-2 and TRBJ2-7, reads GAGVSQSPSNKVTEKGKDVELRCDPISGHTALYWYRQSLGQGLEFLIYFQGNSAPDKSGLPSDRFSAERTGGSVSTLTIQRTQQEDSAVYLCASSLGFRPARYEQYFGPGTRLTVT.

This clone showed up just a few times. The V call is TRBV2, the J call TRBJ1-1; D uncertain. V gave up 5 bases and J gave up 1 base, with 11 bases separating them. CDR1 is SNHLY, CDR2 FYNNEI, per germline. The CDR3 loop spans 14 amino acids. The CDR3 DNA is TGTGCCAGCAGTCCGGCCCGGAGGAACACTGAAGCTTTCTTT. It yields the protein CASSPARRNTEAFF.

The rearrangement links TRBV30 to TRBJ1-2; D perhaps matches TRBD1 (5 bases). Trimming cost V 2 bases and J 4 bases, with 14 bases left between them. The CDR3 contains 14 residues. Per germline, CDR1 GTSNPN and CDR2 SVGIG (reference sequence). In nucleotides, the CDR3 is TGTGCCTGGAGTTCCCAGGGTCCTTCCTATGGCTACACCTTC. Its translation: CAWSSQGPSYGYTF.

The chain carries TRBV29-1 and TRBJ1-2; 8 positions agree with TRBD1. With V trimmed by 6 bases and J by 10 bases, 7 bases remained unmatched. From germline, CDR1 is SQVTM and CDR2 ANQGSEA. The CDR3 extends over 11 amino acids. The DNA of the CDR3 is TGCAGCGTGGGGGACAGGAAGGACTACACCTTC. Protein: CSVGDRKDYTF.

The J gene is TRBJ1-2, the V gene TRBV30; 10 bases match TRBD1. Unmatched junction bases numbered 1, after V lost 0 bases and J lost 6 bases. The CDR3 consists of 13 residues. The germline V gene encodes CDR1 GTSNPN and CDR2 SVGIG (reference sequence). This chain's CDR3 is CAWSVGQGDGYTF. As DNA, the CDR3 is TGTGCCTGGAGTGTTGGACAGGGGGATGGCTACACCTTC.

The rearrangement links TRBV11-3 to TRBJ1-1; D is undetermined. CDR3 size: 13 residues. V lost 0 bases to trimming and J lost 2 bases, with 4 bases between them. Germline CDR1 and CDR2: SGHNT and YENEEA. The CDR3 reads CASSLDTNTEAFF. The CDR3, as DNA: TGTGCCAGCAGCTTAGACACCAACACTGAAGCTTTCTTT.

This clone was detected a few times. The chain recombines TRBV29-1 with TRBJ2-7, with 9 nucleotides matching TRBD2. V dropped 2 bases and J dropped 2; count of bases not matched to a gene: 7. The CDR3 loop spans 15 amino acids. Germline CDR1 SQVTM, CDR2 ANQGSEA. CDR3 DNA: TGCAGCGTTGAATTGGCTAGCGGGGCCCCCTACGAGCAGTACTTC. It translates to CSVELASGAPYEQYF.

This clone was observed a few times. The gene calls are TRBV5-1 and TRBJ1-4; unclear D gene. The germline V gene has CDR1 SGHRS and CDR2 YFSETQ. This CDR3 contains 14 residues. V lost 4 bases to trimming and J lost 0 bases, with 7 bases between them. For the CDR3, the DNA is TGCGCCAGCAGCAAAGACACAACTAATGAAAAACTGTTTTTT. Translated, it gives CASSKDTTNEKLFF. The whole variable domain, remainder taken from reference TRBV5-1 and TRBJ1-4, is KAGVTQTPRYLIKTRGQQVTLSCSPISGHRSVSWYQQTPGQGLQFLFEYFSETQRNKGNFPGRFSGRQFSNSRSEMNVSTLELGDSALYLCASSKDTTNEKLFFGSGTQLSVL.

The rearrangement links TRBV29-1 to TRBJ2-1, with unresolved D. V was pared by 1 base and J by 8 bases, with 18 bases between. From germline, CDR1 is SQVTM and CDR2 ANQGSEA. This CDR3 is 15 amino acids long. As DNA, the CDR3 is TGCAGCGTTGAAGTGGTAGGTCTAGGCCAAGATGAGCAGTTCTTC. It encodes CSVEVVGLGQDEQFF.

The CDR3 protein is CSVGETMNTEAFF. The CDR3 DNA is TGCAGCGTTGGGGAGACCATGAACACTGAAGCTTTCTTT. The chain recombines TRBV29-1 with TRBJ1-1; D ambiguous. The CDR3 loop spans 13 amino acids. V dropped 4 bases and J dropped 0 bases, with 9 bases sitting between them. Germline CDR1 and CDR2: SQVTM and ANQGSEA.

The chain joins TRBV20-1 to TRBJ2-1; 9 nucleotides agree with TRBD2. V lost 5 bases and J lost 10; bases outside the gene matches: 3. This CDR3 region has 11 residues. Germline V gives CDR1 DFQATT, CDR2 SNEGSKA (reference sequence). CDR3 sequence (DNA): TGCAGTGCTTTCCTAGCGGGGGAGCAGTTCTTC. Protein product: CSAFLAGEQFF.

The gene calls are TRBV27 and TRBJ1-2; D is unresolved. V shed 6 bases and J shed 1 base, with 6 bases lying between them. Germline-derived CDR1 and CDR2 are MNHEY and SMNVEV (reference sequence). The CDR3 is 12 amino acids. The CDR3, as DNA: TGTGCCAGCAGCCCGTTTAACTATGGCTACACCTTC. This sequence encodes CASSPFNYGYTF.

This sequence joins TRBV2 and TRBJ2-4; no clear D. V was cut by 5 bases and J by 2 bases, with 1 base left in between. Per germline, CDR1 SNHLY and CDR2 FYNNEI. This CDR3 is built from 11 residues. The CDR3 coding sequence is TGTGCCAGCAGTTCCAAAAACATTCAGTACTTC. Amino acid sequence: CASSSKNIQYF.

This clone was seen more than once but under ten times. V is TRBV29-1 and J is TRBJ1-6; D remains ambiguous. CDR3 length: 13 residues. Germline V gives CDR1 SQVTM, CDR2 ANQGSEA. Deletions cut 1 base from V and 7 bases from J, with 8 bases between. CDR3 bases: TGCAGCGTTGAAGGGTCGTACAATTCACCCCTCCACTTT. Its translation: CSVEGSYNSPLHF.

There are a few counts of this clone. The chain carries TRBV5-6 and TRBJ2-2; the D gene is possibly TRBD1 (5 bases). Germline CDR1 SGHDT, CDR2 YYEEEE. The CDR3 runs to 13 residues. V lost 4 bases and J 7 bases, leaving 11 bases between the germline ends. In DNA, the CDR3 is TGTGCCAGCAGCGGGGCCTCCGGCGGGGAGCTGTTTTTT. It yields the protein CASSGASGGELFF. The entire variable domain, with the rest obtained from reference TRBV5-6 and TRBJ2-2, is as follows: DAGVTQSPTHLIKTRGQQVTLRCSPKSGHDTVSWYQQALGQGPQFIFQYYEEEERQRGNFPDRFSGHQFPNYSSELNVNALLLGDSALYLCASSGASGGELFFGEGSRLTVL.

V is TRBV30 and J is TRBJ1-1; D uncertain. Germline assignment: CDR1 GTSNPN and CDR2 SVGIG (reference sequence). CDR3 size: 10 residues. V was cut by 2 bases and J by 10 bases, with 8 bases left in between. The CDR3 here is CAWSIGRAFF. The DNA of the CDR3 is TGTGCCTGGAGTATAGGTCGAGCTTTCTTT.